Presented here are 27 T cell receptor beta chains from one specimen sequenced in a study of T cells in Graves' hyperthyroidism and ophthalmopathy. Authors of the study amplified TCR beta CDR3 regions from RNA transcripts. RT-PCR in the first round (using the HTBI primer set) targeted the TCR CDR3. TCRdb reprocessed the multiplex PCR reads with MiXCR, giving one entry per CDR3 protein. This table holds some 440,000 distinct CDR3 sequences, 15% to 19% found once. Sequenced material: blood. Receptor source: a woman aged 18-35 years with Graves' hyperthyroidism.

The chain combines TRBV20-1 with TRBJ2-2, with D possibly being TRBD2 (5 bases). The CDR3 spans 13 residues. CDR1 is DFQATT and CDR2 is SNEGSKA in the germline V gene (reference sequence). V was pared by 6 bases and J by 3 bases, with 11 bases between. The CDR3 DNA reads TGCAGTGCGCCCTCCGGGGACACCGGGGAGCTGTTTTTT. It codes for CSAPSGDTGELFF.

There are a few counts of this clonotype. V usage is TRBV28 and J usage is TRBJ2-7; a weak D match, TRBD2 (5 bases). The V gene's germline CDR1 is MDHEN and CDR2 SYDVKM. The V gene lost 5 bases and the J gene lost 8 bases, with 19 bases spanning the gap. This CDR3 has 14 residues. The CDR3 reads CASSIGAAPGKQYF. For the CDR3, the DNA is TGTGCCAGCAGTATCGGAGCGGCGCCGGGTAAGCAGTACTTC. The full variable domain, with the rest looked up from reference TRBV28 and TRBJ2-7, is DVKVTQSSRYLVKRTGEKVFLECVQDMDHENMFWYRQDPGLGLRLIYFSYDVKMKEKGDIPEGYSVSREKKERFSLILESASTNQTSMYLCASSIGAAPGKQYFGPGTRLTVT.

Notes on this clonotype: A much larger clone differs by one base, so this may be a read error. Because the CDR3 is missing its conserved closing phenylalanine or tryptophan, this is likely a read error. CDR3 coding DNA: TGTGCCAGCAGCTTAACTAGGGATTACCCCAGGTCCGGGGAGCTGTTTTCT. It codes for CASSLTRDYPRSGELFS. This chain connects TRBV7-2 to TRBJ2-2; tentatively, D is TRBD2 (5 bases). The CDR3 length is 17 residues. V gave up 2 bases and J gave up 6 bases, with 19 bases separating them. CDR1 and CDR2 (germline): SGHTA, FQGNSA.

The sample holds many counts of this clonotype. The rearrangement uses TRBV7-9 and TRBJ2-3, with 8 bases identical to TRBD2. This CDR3 is built from 16 residues. The V segment lost 8 bases and the J segment 2 bases; nucleotides outside the gene matches: 12. Per germline, CDR1 SEHNR and CDR2 FQNEAQ (reference sequence). In DNA, the CDR3 is TGTGCCAGCCGAGTCGTCGAGCGGGAGATCACAGATACGCAGTATTTT. It encodes CASRVVEREITDTQYF.

The CDR3 nucleotides are TGTGCCAGCAGCTTAGCGCGGACAGGGGTCGGCTATGGCTACACCTTC. Its translation is CASSLARTGVGYGYTF. The chain couples TRBV7-2 to TRBJ1-2; 9 nucleotides align to TRBD1. The CDR3 runs 16 residues. Germline V gene data show CDR1 as SGHTA and CDR2 as FQGNSA. The V and J ends lost 0 bases and 4 bases, in that order; junction bases with no gene match: 6. Full variable domain (outside the CDR3, taken from reference TRBV7-2 and TRBJ1-2): GAGVSQSPSNKVTEKGKDVELRCDPISGHTALYWYRQSLGQGLEFLIYFQGNSAPDKSGLPSDRFSAERTGGSVSTLTIQRTQQEDSAVYLCASSLARTGVGYGYTFGSGTRLTVV.

This clonotype was seen at least ten times. This sequence joins TRBV12-3 or TRBV12-4 and TRBJ2-5; 10 nucleotides align to TRBD2. This CDR3 is built from 15 residues. V was pared by 6 bases and J by 4 bases, with 8 bases of the junction left unmatched. The DNA of the CDR3 is TGTGCCAGCAGGGAAGCGGGGGGGCCGAGAGAGACCCAGTACTTC. This codes for CASREAGGPRETQYF.

This clonotype was detected many times. The rearrangement uses TRBV11-2 and TRBJ2-3, with 11 bases lining up with TRBD2. The CDR3 extends over 16 amino acids. J lost 1 base, V lost 5 bases, and 5 bases had no gene match. The V gene's germline CDR1 is SGHAT and CDR2 FQNNGV. The CDR3 here is CASSQTSGSRTDTQYF. As DNA, the CDR3 is TGTGCCAGCAGCCAAACTAGCGGGAGCCGCACAGATACGCAGTATTTT.

This clonotype was found many times. CDR3 region: CASSYPLRDVLSYEQYF. The CDR3, as DNA: TGTGCCAGCAGTTATCCCCTCCGGGACGTTCTTTCCTACGAGCAGTACTTC. The chain uses TRBV6-8 and TRBJ2-7; D may be TRBD1 or TRBD2 (5 bases each). There are 17 residues in the CDR3. Germline V CDR1 and CDR2: MNHGY, SAAAGT. V was trimmed by 3 bases and J by 1 base, leaving 19 bases between them.

The sample holds many counts of this clonotype. The rearrangement uses TRBV7-8 and TRBJ2-1; D ambiguous. The V end was cut by 1 base, the J end by 4 bases, with 23 bases between. Germline V gene sequence: CDR1 SGHVS, CDR2 FQNEAQ. The CDR3 has 19 residues. The CDR3 DNA reads TGTGCCAGCAGCTTAGATTTGCCCGGCGATCGGTTCCAATACAATGAGCAGTTCTTC. Protein sequence: CASSLDLPGDRFQYNEQFF. The whole variable domain, filled in from reference TRBV7-8 and TRBJ2-1, reads GAGVSQSPRYKVAKRGQDVALRCDPISGHVSLFWYQQALGQGPEFLTYFQNEAQLDKSGLPSDRFFAERPEGSVSTLKIQRTQQEDSAVYLCASSLDLPGDRFQYNEQFFGPGTRLTVL.

This clonotype occurred many times. V usage is TRBV20-1 and J usage is TRBJ2-7; the match to TRBD1 covers 7 bases. CDR1 and CDR2 (germline): DFQATT, SNEGSKA (reference sequence). V shed 4 bases, J shed 3 bases, and the junction held 3 bases outside the gene matches. There are 12 residues in the CDR3. CDR3 loop: CSATSGGYEQYF. CDR3 DNA sequence: TGCAGTGCTACGTCAGGGGGCTACGAGCAGTACTTC.

This clonotype was found a few times. The genes are TRBV7-9 and TRBJ1-6; perhaps TRBD1 as D (6 bases). In germline, CDR1 is SEHNR, CDR2 FQNEAQ (reference sequence). Trimming removed 5 bases from V and 3 bases from J, with 8 bases in between. The CDR3 contains 14 residues. The CDR3 DNA reads TGTGCCAGCAGCCTCAGGGGCTATAATTCACCCCTCCACTTT. Encoded protein: CASSLRGYNSPLHF.

This clonotype has a count of ten or more. The chain links TRBV2 to TRBJ2-7; 10 positions agree with TRBD1. Germline V gene sequence: CDR1 SNHLY, CDR2 FYNNEI. The CDR3 loop spans 15 amino acids. With V trimmed by 7 bases and J by 5 bases, 11 bases remained unmatched. The CDR3 DNA reads TGTGCCAGCAAACCGGGACAGGGGACATCGGACGAGCAGTACTTC. Protein: CASKPGQGTSDEQYF.

This clonotype has a count of ten or more. The chain employs TRBV12-3 or TRBV12-4 and TRBJ2-5; 10 bases are shared with TRBD2. The CDR3 extends over 15 amino acids. The V gene end was trimmed by 4 bases and the J gene end by 5 bases; junction bases not matched to a gene: 7. The CDR3 DNA follows: TGTGCCAGCAGTTCCCAAGCGGGAGGGAGGGAGACCCAGTACTTC. Protein sequence: CASSSQAGGRETQYF.

This clonotype showed up just a few times. This chain connects TRBV6-1 to TRBJ2-2, with D perhaps matching TRBD1 (5 bases). CDR1 is MNHNS and CDR2 is SASEGT in the germline V gene. This CDR3 comprises 12 residues. V shed 10 bases and J shed 6 bases, with 12 bases lying between them. This CDR3 is CATRQWPGELFF. The CDR3 region has the DNA TGTGCCACCCGACAGTGGCCCGGGGAGCTGTTTTTT.

This clonotype showed up many times. The chain links TRBV12-3 or TRBV12-4 to TRBJ2-7; D remains ambiguous. V lost 1 base and J lost 1, with 8 bases in between. There are 14 residues in the CDR3. CDR3 sequence: CASSLGGDSYEQYF. The CDR3 DNA sequence: TGTGCCAGCAGTTTAGGCGGAGATTCCTACGAGCAGTACTTC.

This clonotype was detected many times. The chain has TRBV11-3 and TRBJ2-5; 8 nucleotides agree with TRBD2. Trimming cost V 4 bases and J 1 base; bases outside gene matches: 5. CDR1 and CDR2 from the germline V gene are SGHNT and YENEEA. The CDR3 covers 15 residues. CDR3 in DNA: TGTGCCAGCAGCTCTAACCGGGAGGGCCAAGAGACCCAGTACTTC. Its protein is CASSSNREGQETQYF.

This sequence joins TRBV13 and TRBJ2-3, with 15 bases that match TRBD2. There are 18 residues in the CDR3. CDR1 and CDR2 from the germline V gene are PRHDT and FYEKMQ (reference sequence). The V gene end was trimmed by 5 bases and the J gene end by 0 bases; junction bases not matched to a gene: 6. The CDR3 bases are TGTGCCAGCAGCGGCGGACTAGCGGGGGGGCCAAGCACAGATACGCAGTATTTT. Amino acid sequence: CASSGGLAGGPSTDTQYF.

This clonotype came up many times. The chain carries TRBV20-1 and TRBJ2-7; possibly TRBD1 for D (6 bases). The V end lost 2 bases, the J end lost 3 bases, and 11 bases lay between the germline ends. Germline lookup yields CDR1 DFQATT and CDR2 SNEGSKA (reference sequence). This CDR3 region has 13 residues. The CDR3 DNA reads TGCAGTGCTAGACAGGGGTTACGCTACGAGCAGTACTTC. Encoded protein: CSARQGLRYEQYF.

This clonotype was seen repeatedly, ten times or more. CDR3: CASSPITSRPDGYTF. CDR3 sequence (DNA): TGTGCCAGCAGCCCCATAACCTCTAGGCCTGATGGCTACACCTTC. This chain joins TRBV7-9 and TRBJ1-2; D is undetermined. The CDR3 consists of 15 residues. The V end was cut by 5 bases, the J end by 6 bases, with 19 bases between. CDR1 and CDR2 (germline): SEHNR, FQNEAQ (reference sequence). The full variable domain, rest sourced from reference TRBV7-9 and TRBJ1-2, is DTGVSQNPRHKITKRGQNVTFRCDPISEHNRLYWYRQTLGQGPEFLTYFQNEAQLEKSRLLSDRFSAERPKGSFSTLEIQRTEQGDSAMYLCASSPITSRPDGYTFGSGTRLTVV.

About this clonotype: This may be a read error, as it is one base from a much larger clone. The chain joins TRBV2 to TRBJ2-2; D is undetermined. CDR3 size: 13 residues. V lost 3 bases and J 8 bases, leaving 10 bases between the germline ends. In germline, CDR1 is SNHLY, CDR2 FYNNEI. The CDR3 is CASSEMPGGELFF. The CDR3 bases are TGTGCCAGCAGTGAGATGCCCGGGGGGGAGCTGTTTTTT.

There are many counts of this clonotype. The genes are TRBV11-2 and TRBJ2-7; a possible D gene is TRBD1 (5 bases). Between the trimmed V and J ends, which lost 3 bases and 11 bases, there was a span of 17 bases. This CDR3 contains 13 residues. Germline V gene sequence: CDR1 SGHAT, CDR2 FQNNGV. CDR3 sequence (DNA): TGTGCCAGCAGCTTGATACAGGCTGACCGGGAGTACTTC. Translating gives CASSLIQADREYF.

Comment on this clonotype: A read error may explain this, as a much larger clone is one base away. The chain recombines TRBV11-2 with TRBJ1-1; D is unresolved. The CDR3 contains 15 residues. The germline V gene encodes CDR1 SGHAT and CDR2 FQNNGV. The CDR3 here is CASSQDPRQDTEAFF. The CDR3 DNA follows: TGCGCCAGCAGCCAAGATCCCAGACAAGACACTGAAGCTTTCTTT.

The sample holds many counts of this clonotype. The chain links TRBV5-1 to TRBJ2-5; maybe TRBD2 (6 bases). Trimming took 0 bases from V and 2 from J, leaving 17 bases between them. Germline CDR1 reads SGHRS; CDR2 reads YFSETQ. This CDR3 region has 17 residues. CDR3 in amino acids: CASSLVPREAGQETQYF. The CDR3 bases are TGCGCCAGCAGCTTGGTTCCGAGGGAGGCGGGGCAAGAGACCCAGTACTTC.

The chain uses TRBV20-1 and TRBJ2-2, with 11 bases aligning to TRBD1. CDR3 length equals 17 residues. The germline gives CDR1 DFQATT, CDR2 SNEGSKA (reference sequence). Trimming took 3 bases from V and 5 from J; bases not matched to a gene: 11. DNA for the CDR3: TGCAGTGCTAGCGGGACAGGGGGTTATTTGTTAACCGGGGAGCTGTTTTTT. Translated: CSASGTGGYLLTGELFF.

As for this clonotype: A much larger clone differs by one base, so this may be a read error. The chain is built from TRBV10-3 and TRBJ1-2, with no clear D. The CDR3 has 16 amino acids. The ends were cut back, 4 bases at V and 2 bases at J, with 17 bases in the middle. Germline CDR1 and CDR2: ENHRY and SYGVKD. The CDR3 region has the DNA TGTGCCATCAGTGGGTCTGAGGATTTAGTCAACTATGGCTACACCTTC. As protein: CAISGSEDLVNYGYTF.

This clonotype was counted ten times or more. The chain uses TRBV5-8 and TRBJ2-7; 8 bases agree with TRBD1. The length of the CDR3 is 14 residues. J lost 1 base, V lost 5 bases, and 5 bases had no gene match. Germline V gene lookup returns CDR1 SGHTS and CDR2 YDEGEE. The CDR3 sequence is CASREQGGSYEQYF. The CDR3 DNA is TGTGCCAGCAGGGAACAGGGGGGTTCCTACGAGCAGTACTTC.

The rearrangement joins TRBV19 to TRBJ1-3, with a tentative D call TRBD1 (6 bases). Trimming shortened V by 9 bases and J by 2 bases, and 14 bases separated the two germline ends. The CDR3 is 14 amino acids. CDR1 is LNHDA, CDR2 SQIVND, per germline (reference sequence). The CDR3 coding sequence is TGTGCCAGCGCTACAGGGTCGGCTGGAAACACCATATATTTT. This encodes CASATGSAGNTIYF.